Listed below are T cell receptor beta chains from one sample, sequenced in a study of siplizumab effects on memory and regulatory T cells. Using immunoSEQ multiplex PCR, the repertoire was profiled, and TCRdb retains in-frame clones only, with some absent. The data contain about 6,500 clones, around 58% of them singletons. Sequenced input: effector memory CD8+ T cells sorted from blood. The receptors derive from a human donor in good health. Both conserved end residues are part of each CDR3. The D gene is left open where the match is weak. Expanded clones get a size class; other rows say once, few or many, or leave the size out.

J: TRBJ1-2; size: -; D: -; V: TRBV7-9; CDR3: CASSPTQEAYYGYTF; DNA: TGTGCCAGCAGCCCTACGCAGGAAGCTTACTATGGCTACACCTTC
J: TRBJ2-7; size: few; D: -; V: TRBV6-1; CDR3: CASSAGTGYEQYF; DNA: TGTGCCAGCAGTGCTGGGACGGGATACGAGCAGTACTTC
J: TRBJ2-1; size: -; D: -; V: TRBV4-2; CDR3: CASSQDRTGFYNEQFF; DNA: TGTGCCAGCAGCCAAGACCGAACAGGGTTCTACAATGAGCAGTTCTTC
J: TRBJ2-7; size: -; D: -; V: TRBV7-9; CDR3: CASSWGGGTYEQYF; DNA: TGTGCCAGCAGCTGGGGGGGCGGAACCTACGAGCAGTACTTC
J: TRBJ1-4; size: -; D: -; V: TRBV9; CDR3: CASSVGQNPEKLFF; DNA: TGTGCCAGCAGCGTAGGACAAAATCCTGAAAAACTGTTTTTT
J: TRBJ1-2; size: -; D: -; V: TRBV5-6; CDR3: CASSSDGNYGYTF; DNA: TGTGCCAGCAGTTCGGACGGAAACTATGGCTACACCTTC
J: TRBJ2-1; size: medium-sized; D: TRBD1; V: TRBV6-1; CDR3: CASTTGTGGSNEQFF; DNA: TGTGCCAGCACCACCGGGACAGGGGGATCCAATGAGCAGTTCTTC
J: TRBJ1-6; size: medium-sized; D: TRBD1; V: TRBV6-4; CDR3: CASSDTQTGDGSPLHF; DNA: TGTGCCAGCAGTGATACACAGACAGGGGATGGTTCACCCCTCCACTTT
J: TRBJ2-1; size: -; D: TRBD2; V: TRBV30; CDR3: CAWRNLAGAYNEQFF; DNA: TGTGCCTGGAGGAATCTAGCGGGGGCCTACAATGAGCAGTTCTTC
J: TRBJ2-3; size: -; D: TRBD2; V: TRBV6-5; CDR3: CASSWASGGVETQYF; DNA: TGTGCCAGCAGTTGGGCTAGCGGGGGGGTAGAAACGCAGTATTTT
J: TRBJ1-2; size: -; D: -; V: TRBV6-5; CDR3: CASSVGQGFRYGYTF; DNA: TGTGCCAGTAGTGTAGGGCAGGGCTTCCGTTATGGCTACACCTTC
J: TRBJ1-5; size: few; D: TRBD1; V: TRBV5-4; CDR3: CASSLGGTDQPQHF; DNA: TGTGCCAGCAGCTTGGGGGGGACAGATCAGCCCCAGCATTTT
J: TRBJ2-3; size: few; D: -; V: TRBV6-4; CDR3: CASSDAGTDTQYF; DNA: TGTGCCAGCAGTGACGCGGGCACAGATACGCAGTATTTT
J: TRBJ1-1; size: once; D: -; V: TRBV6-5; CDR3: CASSKRLVSNTEAFF; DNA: TGTGCCAGCTCGAAAAGGTTGGTGTCGAACACTGAAGCTTTCTTT
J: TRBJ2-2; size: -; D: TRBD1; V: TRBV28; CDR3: CATDRPGGSTGELFF; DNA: TGTGCCACCGATCGGCCAGGGGGATCGACCGGGGAGCTGTTTTTT
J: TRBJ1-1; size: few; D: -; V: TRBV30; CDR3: CAWSKGGTEAFF; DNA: TGTGCCTGGAGTAAAGGGGGCACTGAAGCTTTCTTT
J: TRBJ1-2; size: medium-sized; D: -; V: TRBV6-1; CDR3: CASSEVVAGGGGYTF; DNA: TGTGCCAGCAGTGAAGTAGTGGCGGGTGGAGGAGGCTACACCTTC